This T cell receptor beta chain originates from a study of breast tumors, draining lymph nodes, adjacent tissues. Whole-study results and caveats: Compared with basal-like, luminal-like tumors shared significantly more repertoire with nontumor tissue. Data only fit, rather than demonstrated, lymph node origin of most tumor T cells. Tumor TCR diversity was below lymph nodes but above nontumor tissue. Findings are consistent with lymph node origin and intratumoral expansion of most tumor T cells.

Axillary draining lymph nodes of breast cancer patients supplied the node samples. Concerning this clonotype itself: Its antigen is unidentified. Mismatch with germline at one junction end may stem from a read error.

MiXCR, run by TCRdb on the multiplex PCR reads, gives a single entry per CDR3 protein. The repertoire consists of some 110,000 distinct CDR3 sequences, with about 30% occurring once and the leading ten covering about 6%. The CDR3 is made up of 15 amino acids. Germline lookup yields CDR1 ENHRY and CDR2 SYGVKD. The V call is TRBV10-3, the J call TRBJ2-3, with 11 bases identical to TRBD2. The sample comprised axillary lymph node tissue. The source of this sequence is a female donor with breast cancer. Some clones in this sample may be carry-over from other donors' samples. Here the CDR3 DNA reads TGTGCCATCAGGGTAGCGGGGGGGCTCCCAGATACGCAGTATTTC. It is translated as CAIRVAGGLPDTQYF.